This passage covers 20 T cell receptor beta chains from one sample sequenced in a study of PD-1 blockade in mismatch repair-deficient tumors. The assay was immunoSEQ multiplex PCR, and TCRdb's table has in-frame clones only and misses some. The table includes 20,000 to 25,000 clones, approximately 84% detected once. This specimen was peripheral blood, taken 2 weeks after starting pembrolizumab. These receptors originate from an adult with mismatch repair-deficient cancer.

V usage is TRBV5-1 and J usage is TRBJ1-3; TRBD1 might be the D (5 bases). The CDR3 consists of 15 residues. The germline V gene has CDR1 SGHRS and CDR2 YFSETQ. Deletions cut 4 bases from V and 6 bases from J, with 17 bases between. The CDR3 is CASSRGDRKENTIYF. The DNA of the CDR3 is TGCGCCAGCAGCCGGGGTGACAGAAAAGAAAACACCATATATTTT.

The chain uses TRBV12-5 and TRBJ2-3; TRBD2 agrees at 7 bases. The CDR3 contains 13 residues. Trimming cost V 9 bases and J 4 bases; bases outside gene matches: 7. Germline CDR1 and CDR2: LGHNT and FRNRAP. CDR3 sequence (DNA): TGTGCTAGCGGGGGGAGCGAGTCAGATACGCAGTATTTT. Translating it yields CASGGSESDTQYF.

The chain recombines TRBV7-2 with TRBJ2-7; TRBD2 matches at 7 bases. Germline values: CDR1 SGHTA, CDR2 FQGNSA. This CDR3 is built from 15 residues. V lost 1 base to trimming and J lost 5 bases; unmatched junction nucleotides: 8. This CDR3 is CASSLGALALNEQYF. The CDR3 DNA follows: TGTGCCAGCAGCTTAGGAGCACTAGCGCTCAACGAGCAGTACTTC.

The chain has TRBV6-5 and TRBJ2-6; no firm D call. The V and J ends lost 4 bases and 4 bases respectively, with 11 bases between them. From germline, CDR1 is MNHEY and CDR2 SVGAGI. This CDR3 region has 15 residues. CDR3 coding DNA: TGTGCCAGCAGTTGGAAGGGCCTCGGGGCCAACGTCCTGACTTTC. It translates to CASSWKGLGANVLTF.

This sequence joins TRBV5-4 and TRBJ2-6; D might be TRBD1 or TRBD2, each matching 5 bases. From germline, CDR1 is SGHNT and CDR2 YYREEE (reference sequence). This CDR3 comprises 16 residues. V was clipped by 2 bases and J by 4 bases, with 13 bases between them. The CDR3 nucleotides are TGTGCCAGCAGCTTAGCAGGGAGTACCGGGGCCAACGTCCTGACTTTC. Its protein product is CASSLAGSTGANVLTF.

The rearrangement links TRBV28 to TRBJ2-1; D is uncertain. Germline CDR1 MDHEN, CDR2 SYDVKM. Trimming cost V 7 bases and J 5 bases, with 6 bases left between them. The CDR3 consists of 11 residues. The CDR3, as DNA: TGTGCCAGCATAAGAAACAATGAGCAGTTCTTC. Amino acid sequence: CASIRNNEQFF.

This clone came up a few times. V is TRBV2 and J is TRBJ1-5; D gene ambiguous. The ends were cut back, 2 bases at V and 7 bases at J, with 12 bases in the middle. The CDR3 extends over 14 amino acids. From germline, CDR1 is SNHLY and CDR2 FYNNEI. CDR3 sequence: CASSEHSNHQPQHF. The CDR3 DNA sequence: TGTGCCAGCAGTGAACACAGTAATCACCAGCCCCAGCATTTT. The entire variable domain, with the rest obtained from reference TRBV2 and TRBJ1-5, is as follows: EPEVTQTPSHQVTQMGQEVILRCVPISNHLYFYWYRQILGQKVEFLVSFYNNEISEKSEIFDDQFSVERPDGSNFTLKIRSTKLEDSAMYFCASSEHSNHQPQHFGDGTRLSIL.

The chain combines TRBV6-5 with TRBJ2-1; D assignment may be TRBD1 or TRBD2 (5 bases each). The CDR3 spans 13 residues. Between the trimmed V and J ends, which lost 3 bases and 8 bases, there was a span of 11 bases. Germline V CDR1 and CDR2: MNHEY, SVGAGI. Written as DNA, the CDR3 is TGTGCCAGCAGTTATGGGGGAGCGGATGAGCAGTTCTTC. Residues: CASSYGGADEQFF.

The genes are TRBV5-4 and TRBJ2-1; tentative D call: TRBD2 (6 bases). Trimming took 4 bases from V and 9 from J, leaving 14 bases between them. Per the germline V gene, CDR1 is SGHNT and CDR2 is YYREEE (reference sequence). The CDR3 totals 13 residues. The CDR3 loop is CASSRGGVAEQFF. Here the CDR3 DNA reads TGTGCCAGCAGCCGGGGCGGGGTAGCTGAGCAGTTCTTC.

The rearrangement links TRBV9 to TRBJ1-2; TRBD1 is a possible D gene (5 bases). Looked up from germline, CDR1 is SGDLS and CDR2 is YYNGEE. The CDR3 sequence is 17 residues long. Trimming cost V 4 bases and J 0 bases, with 19 bases left between them. The CDR3 is CASSHSSGGVANYGYTF. The DNA of the CDR3 is TGTGCCAGCAGCCATTCCTCCGGGGGGGTAGCTAACTATGGCTACACCTTC. Drawing the rest from reference TRBV9 and TRBJ1-2, the complete variable domain is DSGVTQTPKHLITATGQRVTLRCSPRSGDLSVYWYQQSLDQGLQFLIQYYNGEERAKGNILERFSAQQFPDLHSELNLSSLELGDSALYFCASSHSSGGVANYGYTFGSGTRLTVV.

The rearrangement links TRBV28 to TRBJ2-1; 8 positions agree with TRBD1. J lost 8 bases, V lost 4 bases, and 7 bases had no gene match. Germline V gene lookup returns CDR1 MDHEN and CDR2 SYDVKM. This CDR3 has 14 amino acids. DNA for the CDR3: TGTGCCAGCAGTTCCTATGAACAGGGGGATGAGCAGTTCTTC. This encodes CASSSYEQGDEQFF.

This chain connects TRBV19 to TRBJ2-5, with a possible D match to TRBD2 (5 bases). Trimming shortened V by 2 bases and J by 2 bases, and 12 bases separated the two germline ends. Germline values: CDR1 LNHDA, CDR2 SQIVND (reference sequence). This CDR3 spans 15 amino acids. The CDR3 DNA reads TGTGCCAGTAGTATAAATGGCAGGAGGCAAGAGACCCAGTACTTC. Translating gives CASSINGRRQETQYF. The full variable domain, rest sourced from reference TRBV19 and TRBJ2-5, is DGGITQSPKYLFRKEGQNVTLSCEQNLNHDAMYWYRQDPGQGLRLIYYSQIVNDFQKGDIAEGYSVSREKKESFPLTVTSAQKNPTAFYLCASSINGRRQETQYFGPGTRLLVL.

The J gene is TRBJ2-3, the V gene TRBV9; the D is unclear. CDR3 length: 16 residues. Germline V gives CDR1 SGDLS, CDR2 YYNGEE. The V end lost 0 bases, the J end lost 0 bases, and 11 bases lay between the germline ends. DNA of the CDR3: TGTGCCAGCAGCGTAGGGGCACAGTTTAGCACAGATACGCAGTATTTT. Its protein is CASSVGAQFSTDTQYF.

The chain couples TRBV23-1 to TRBJ1-2, with TRBD1 matching 7 bases. TRBV23-1 is assigned to the ORF class and has an uncertain function. The CDR3 sequence is 15 residues long. V was pared by 0 bases and J by 8 bases, with 9 bases of the junction left unmatched. Here the CDR3 DNA reads TGCGCCAGCAGTCAATCGTGGGACAGTGCGGAGGGCTACACCTTC. Protein sequence: CASSQSWDSAEGYTF.

A note on this clone: An end of the junction differs from the germline gene, which may be a read error. This chain links TRBV5-1 with TRBJ2-7, with TRBD1 matching over 8 bases. The CDR3 runs to 15 residues. Per the germline V gene, CDR1 is SGHRS and CDR2 is YFSETQ. The DNA for the CDR3 is TGCGTCAGCACACTTAACGGACAGGGTGGGAGCGAGCAGTACTTC. Its protein product is CVSTLNGQGGSEQYF.

The chain links TRBV5-4 to TRBJ2-5; the match to TRBD2 covers 12 bases. In germline, CDR1 is SGHNT, CDR2 YYREEE (reference sequence). CDR3 length equals 14 residues. The V and J ends lost 6 bases and 4 bases, in that order; junction bases with no gene match: 4. CDR3 DNA sequence: TGTGCCAGCAACCCGGGACTAGCGGGAGAGACCCAGTACTTC. Protein product: CASNPGLAGETQYF.

In regard to this clone: Other DNA sequences in this sample translate to the same CDR3. This chain joins TRBV10-3 and TRBJ2-5, with D possibly TRBD1 on 6 matching bases. This CDR3 is built from 14 residues. The germline V gene encodes CDR1 ENHRY and CDR2 SYGVKD. With 4 bases removed from V and 2 bases from J, the gap between germline ends came to 11 bases. The CDR3 here is CAISGGLGQETQYF. As DNA, the CDR3 is TGTGCCATCAGTGGGGGGCTAGGGCAAGAGACCCAGTACTTC.

The chain is built from TRBV7-3 and TRBJ2-1; TRBD2 aligns across 7 bases. V was pared by 5 bases and J by 10 bases, with 8 bases of the junction left unmatched. The CDR3 sequence is 13 residues long. Germline V gene sequence: CDR1 SGHTA, CDR2 FQGTGA. In nucleotides, the CDR3 is TGTGCCAGCAGCCCGGTATACGGGAGGGAGCAGTTCTTC. It yields the protein CASSPVYGREQFF.

This chain joins TRBV30 and TRBJ2-7, with D tentatively TRBD2 (5 bases). The CDR3 runs to 14 residues. V was pared by 1 base and J by 2 bases, with 12 bases between. In germline, CDR1 is GTSNPN, CDR2 SVGIG (reference sequence). Here the CDR3 reads CAWSASARAYEQYF. CDR3 coding DNA: TGTGCCTGGAGTGCCAGTGCGAGGGCCTACGAGCAGTACTTC. The full variable domain, with the rest looked up from reference TRBV30 and TRBJ2-7, is SQTIHQWPATLVQPVGSPLSLECTVEGTSNPNLYWYRQAAGRGLQLLFYSVGIGQISSEVPQNLSASRPQDRQFILSSKKLLLSDSGFYLCAWSASARAYEQYFGPGTRLTVT.

The rearrangement links TRBV6-5 to TRBJ2-1; D gene uncertain. Germline CDR1 reads MNHEY; CDR2 reads SVGAGI. The CDR3 spans 16 residues. Trimming pared 2 bases from V and 2 bases from J, leaving 13 bases between. CDR3 sequence reads: CASSYVARSTYNEQFF. DNA of the CDR3: TGTGCCAGCAGTTACGTCGCTAGAAGCACCTACAATGAGCAGTTCTTC.